This note documents a single T cell receptor (beta chain) sequence. The sample belongs to a study of blood T cell repertoires in COVID-19. Study-wide context: Some COVID-19 samples were acute and others convalescent; all came from the United States, Italy and Spain. Sources were T cells, B-cell-depleted T cells, or PBMCs; the material itself was cDNA or gDNA.

In the authors' workflow: Using reference gene primer amplification, nucleated cell counts were estimated. The protocol was immunoSEQ multiplex PCR, while the TCRdb copy is restricted to in-frame clones and leaves out a portion. V, J and clone size reflect that table, while D and trimming were determined from the DNA. The sample has approximately 75,000 clones, 75% to 85% seen once. The receptor comes from a woman between 45 and 65 years old with acute or convalescent COVID-19. The sequenced material came from peripheral blood.

In DNA, the CDR3 is TGTGCCAGTAGTAGACCGGACAGGGGAGTAGGGGAAAAACTGTTTTTT. It specifies CASSRPDRGVGEKLFF. V and J are TRBV19 and TRBJ1-4, with TRBD1 identical over 9 bases. With V trimmed by 4 bases and J by 8 bases, 11 bases remained unmatched. Germline CDR1 reads LNHDA; CDR2 reads SQIVND (reference sequence). The length of the CDR3 is 16 residues.